The 2 T cell receptor beta chains below were found in one sample sequenced in a study of vaccination effects on CD4 cells after COVID-19. For these receptors, no antigen is known. Using immunoSEQ multiplex PCR, the repertoire was profiled, and TCRdb retains in-frame clones only, with some absent. The table records roughly 15,000 clones, over 60% of them present only once. Sequencing was preceded by expansion of antigen-specific CD4+ T cells with viral peptide pools in the ViraFEST assay. On roughly day 10 of culture, CD4+ T cells were separated out. Infection dated between March and December 2020, before the Alpha, Beta and Delta variants reached the United States. Participants were given two doses of BNT162b2 or mRNA-1273 vaccine. The specimen was CD4+ T cells from PBMCs cultured with HCoV-NL63 spike peptides, collected after COVID-19 vaccination. Every receptor here comes from a human donor who had a prior SARS-CoV-2 infection.

V is TRBV30 and J is TRBJ1-3; D possibly corresponds to TRBD1 (5 bases). Germline lookup yields CDR1 GTSNPN and CDR2 SVGIG (reference sequence). Trimming took 4 bases from V and 0 from J, leaving 10 bases between them. The CDR3 sequence is 14 residues long. CDR3 coding DNA: TGTGCCTGGACCTCGGGGGGCTCTGGAAACACCATATATTTT. As protein: CAWTSGGSGNTIYF. The full variable domain, in which reference TRBV30 and TRBJ1-3 provide the parts outside the CDR3, is SQTIHQWPATLVQPVGSPLSLECTVEGTSNPNLYWYRQAAGRGLQLLFYSVGIGQISSEVPQNLSASRPQDRQFILSSKKLLLSDSGFYLCAWTSGGSGNTIYFGEGSWLTVV.

This clone was counted a few times. This sequence joins TRBV6-6 and TRBJ1-2, with D unclear. Germline CDR1 reads MNHNY; CDR2 reads SVGAGI (reference sequence). The CDR3 runs to 13 residues. The ends were cut back, 5 bases at V and 3 bases at J, with 10 bases in the middle. CDR3 coding DNA: TGTGCCAGCAGTCCAACAGATTACTATGGCTACACCTTC. Translated: CASSPTDYYGYTF.